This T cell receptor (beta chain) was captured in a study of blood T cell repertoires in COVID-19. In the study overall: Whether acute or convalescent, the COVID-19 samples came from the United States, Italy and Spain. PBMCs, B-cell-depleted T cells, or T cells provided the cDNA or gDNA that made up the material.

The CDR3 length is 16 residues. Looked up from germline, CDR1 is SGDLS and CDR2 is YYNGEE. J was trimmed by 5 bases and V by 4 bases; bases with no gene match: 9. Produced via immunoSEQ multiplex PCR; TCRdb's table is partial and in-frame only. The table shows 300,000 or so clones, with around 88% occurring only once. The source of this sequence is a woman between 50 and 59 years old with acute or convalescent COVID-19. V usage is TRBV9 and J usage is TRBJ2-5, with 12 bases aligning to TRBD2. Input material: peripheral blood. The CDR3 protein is CASSPRLAGAGETQYF. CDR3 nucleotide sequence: TGTGCCAGCAGCCCTCGACTAGCGGGAGCTGGGGAGACCCAGTACTTC.